Presented here are 11 T cell receptor beta chains from one specimen sequenced in a study of T cell responses to AZD1222 COVID-19 vaccine (TCRdb year 2021). The library was prepared using the immunoSEQ multiplex PCR assay. TCRdb mirrors the immuneACCESS table, restricted to in-frame sequences. Some clones are absent from its copies; in checked studies, under half trace to an unresolved V gene, and the reason for the others is unknown. The sample table holds about 150,000 clones, of which less than 90% were seen once. Of the sample, 5.5% to 8% is held by the ten largest clones. Explained via the paper, the time point label denotes: sample from adult after SARS-CoV-2 infection, after symptom onset. The sequenced sample was peripheral blood, obtained after recovery from COVID-19. All receptors derive from an adult who had recovered from COVID-19.

This chain connects TRBV25-1 to TRBJ2-7; D may be TRBD1 (6 bases). Per germline, CDR1 MGHDK and CDR2 SYGVNS. The CDR3 extends over 12 amino acids. The V gene lost 5 bases and the J gene lost 4 bases, with 9 bases spanning the gap. CDR3: CASSTQGYEQYF. CDR3 in DNA: TGTGCCAGCAGTACACAGGGTTACGAGCAGTACTTC.

This chain connects TRBV28 to TRBJ1-5; 10 bases map to TRBD1. V was pared by 4 bases and J by 2 bases, with 11 bases of the junction left unmatched. CDR3 length: 18 residues. Germline V lookup: CDR1 MDHEN, CDR2 SYDVKM. The CDR3 loop reads CASSSSRDRGVGNQPQHF. The CDR3 DNA follows: TGTGCCAGCAGTTCCAGCCGGGACAGGGGCGTAGGCAATCAGCCCCAGCATTTT. Drawing the rest from reference TRBV28 and TRBJ1-5, the complete variable domain is DVKVTQSSRYLVKRTGEKVFLECVQDMDHENMFWYRQDPGLGLRLIYFSYDVKMKEKGDIPEGYSVSREKKERFSLILESASTNQTSMYLCASSSSRDRGVGNQPQHFGDGTRLSIL.

This rearrangement joins TRBV7-2 to TRBJ2-2, with 15 bases aligning to TRBD2. The CDR3 is 19 amino acids. Losses at the gene ends were 5 bases for V and 2 bases for J; bases not matched to a gene: 9. Germline-derived CDR1 and CDR2 are SGHTA and FQGNSA. CDR3 sequence: CASSSLGLAGGYNTGELFF. DNA for the CDR3: TGTGCCAGCAGCAGCCTGGGACTAGCGGGGGGCTATAACACCGGGGAGCTGTTTTTT.

The J gene is TRBJ1-2, the V gene TRBV28, with unresolved D. This CDR3 comprises 14 residues. V lost 4 bases and J 1 base, leaving 10 bases between the germline ends. CDR1 MDHEN and CDR2 SYDVKM come from the germline V gene. The CDR3, as DNA: TGTGCCAGCAGTTCGACAAACTTTAACTATGGCTACACCTTC. Protein sequence: CASSSTNFNYGYTF.

The rearrangement joins TRBV9 to TRBJ1-2; tentative D call: TRBD1 (6 bases). Between the trimmed V and J ends, which lost 3 bases and 6 bases, there was a span of 15 bases. Per the germline V gene, CDR1 is SGDLS and CDR2 is YYNGEE. The CDR3 extends over 14 amino acids. This CDR3 is CASSAGAGDHGYTF. The CDR3 nucleotides are TGTGCCAGCAGCGCGGGGGCAGGGGATCATGGCTACACCTTC.

This chain links TRBV12-3 or TRBV12-4 with TRBJ1-1; tentatively, D is TRBD1 (6 bases). CDR3 length: 13 residues. Trimming removed 3 bases at V and 4 bases at J, with 9 bases between. The CDR3 here is CASSLQGPTEAFF. The DNA for the CDR3 is TGTGCCAGCAGTTTGCAGGGGCCCACTGAAGCTTTCTTT.

This CDR3 is CASSPTSGRGTYEQYF. The CDR3 DNA is TGTGCCAGCAGTCCGACTAGCGGGAGGGGAACCTACGAGCAGTACTTC. This chain links TRBV6-6 with TRBJ2-7; 14 bases line up with TRBD2. V dropped 5 bases and J dropped 2; count of bases not matched to a gene: 5. The germline V gene has CDR1 MNHNY and CDR2 SVGAGI (reference sequence). This CDR3 contains 16 residues.

This chain links TRBV5-6 with TRBJ1-1; possible D gene TRBD1, 6 bases. The CDR3 totals 13 residues. The V end lost 2 bases, the J end lost 8 bases, and 13 bases lay between the germline ends. Germline V gives CDR1 SGHDT, CDR2 YYEEEE. CDR3 bases: TGTGCCAGCAGCTTTGATGGACAGAAAGAAGCTTTCTTT. It specifies CASSFDGQKEAFF.

The chain has TRBV28 and TRBJ1-5; D possibly corresponds to TRBD1 (5 bases). This CDR3 has 14 residues. In germline, CDR1 is MDHEN, CDR2 SYDVKM. The V and J ends lost 3 bases and 6 bases respectively, with 12 bases between them. The DNA of the CDR3 is TGTGCCAGCAGTTTTAGGGGCGTGGGTCAGCCCCAGCATTTT. The encoded protein is CASSFRGVGQPQHF.

The chain has TRBV4-1 and TRBJ1-4, with D uncertain. V lost 4 bases and J 5 bases, leaving 11 bases between the germline ends. Germline lookup yields CDR1 MGHRA and CDR2 YSYEKL. The CDR3 has 14 residues. CDR3 nucleotides: TGCGCCAGCAGCCGCCCGGATAGGAATGAAAAACTGTTTTTT. Its protein is CASSRPDRNEKLFF.

The chain joins TRBV29-1 to TRBJ2-3; 7 bases map to TRBD2. This CDR3 region has 13 residues. Per the germline V gene, CDR1 is SQVTM and CDR2 is ANQGSEA. After removal of 2 bases from V and 5 bases from J, the junction contained 4 bases not matched to a gene. The CDR3 protein is CSVETPSGDTQYF. CDR3 bases: TGCAGCGTTGAAACCCCTAGCGGAGATACGCAGTATTTT.